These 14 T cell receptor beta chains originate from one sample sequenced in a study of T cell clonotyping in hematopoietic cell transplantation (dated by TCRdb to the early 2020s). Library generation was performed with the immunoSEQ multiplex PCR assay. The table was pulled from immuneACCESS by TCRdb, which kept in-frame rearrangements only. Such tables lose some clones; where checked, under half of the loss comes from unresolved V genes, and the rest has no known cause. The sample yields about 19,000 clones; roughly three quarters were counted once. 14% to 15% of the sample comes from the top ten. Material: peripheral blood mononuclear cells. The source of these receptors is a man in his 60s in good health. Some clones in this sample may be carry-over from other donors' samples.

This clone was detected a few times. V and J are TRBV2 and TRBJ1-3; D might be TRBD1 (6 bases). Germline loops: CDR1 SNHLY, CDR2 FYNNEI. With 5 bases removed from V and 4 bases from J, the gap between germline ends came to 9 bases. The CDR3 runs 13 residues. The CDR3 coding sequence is TGTGCCAGCAGTTCAGGGGACGGAAACACCATATATTTT. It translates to CASSSGDGNTIYF.

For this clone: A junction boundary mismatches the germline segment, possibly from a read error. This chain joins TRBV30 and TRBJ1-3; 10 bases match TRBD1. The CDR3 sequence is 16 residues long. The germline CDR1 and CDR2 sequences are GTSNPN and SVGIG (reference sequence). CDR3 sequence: CAWIPGQGLSGNTIYF. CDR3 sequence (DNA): TGTGCCTGGATTCCGGGACAGGGGCTCTCTGGAAACACTATATATTTT.

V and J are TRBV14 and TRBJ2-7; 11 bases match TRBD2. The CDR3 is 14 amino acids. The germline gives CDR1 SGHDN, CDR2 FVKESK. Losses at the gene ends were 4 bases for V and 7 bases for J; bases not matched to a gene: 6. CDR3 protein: CASSLTSGMGEQYF. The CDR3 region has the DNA TGTGCCAGCAGCCTGACTAGCGGGATGGGAGAGCAGTACTTC.

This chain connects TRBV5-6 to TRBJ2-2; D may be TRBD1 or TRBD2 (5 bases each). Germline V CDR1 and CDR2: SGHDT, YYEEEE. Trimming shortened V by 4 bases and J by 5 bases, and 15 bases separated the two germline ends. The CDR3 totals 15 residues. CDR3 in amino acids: CASSPRTGRTGELFF. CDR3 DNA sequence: TGTGCCAGCAGCCCACGGACGGGGCGGACCGGGGAGCTGTTTTTT.

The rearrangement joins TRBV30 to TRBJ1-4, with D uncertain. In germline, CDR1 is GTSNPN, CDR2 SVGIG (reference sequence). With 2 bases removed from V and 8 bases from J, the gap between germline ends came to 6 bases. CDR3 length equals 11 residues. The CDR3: CAWSIREKLFF. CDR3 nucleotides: TGTGCCTGGAGTATCCGGGAAAAACTGTTTTTT.

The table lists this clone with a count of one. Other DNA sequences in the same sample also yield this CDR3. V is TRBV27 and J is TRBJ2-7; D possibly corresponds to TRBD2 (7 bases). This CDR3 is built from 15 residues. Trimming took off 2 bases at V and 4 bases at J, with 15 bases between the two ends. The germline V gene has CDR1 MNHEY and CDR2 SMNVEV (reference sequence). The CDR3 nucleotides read TGTGCCAGCAGTTTAGGGCGGGGGCCCTATTACGAGCAGTACTTC. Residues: CASSLGRGPYYEQYF.

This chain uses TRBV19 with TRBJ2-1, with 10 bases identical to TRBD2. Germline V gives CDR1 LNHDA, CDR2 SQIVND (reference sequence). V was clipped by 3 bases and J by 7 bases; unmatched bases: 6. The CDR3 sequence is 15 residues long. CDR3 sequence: CASSMGLAGVNEQFF. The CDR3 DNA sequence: TGTGCCAGTAGTATGGGGCTAGCGGGAGTAAATGAGCAGTTCTTC. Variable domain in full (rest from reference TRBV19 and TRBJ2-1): DGGITQSPKYLFRKEGQNVTLSCEQNLNHDAMYWYRQDPGQGLRLIYYSQIVNDFQKGDIAEGYSVSREKKESFPLTVTSAQKNPTAFYLCASSMGLAGVNEQFFGPGTRLTVL.

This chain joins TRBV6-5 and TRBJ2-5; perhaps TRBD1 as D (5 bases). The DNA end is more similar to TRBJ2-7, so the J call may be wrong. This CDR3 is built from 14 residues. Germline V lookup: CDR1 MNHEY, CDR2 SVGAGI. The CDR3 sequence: CASRQGAFSYEQYF. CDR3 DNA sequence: TGTGCCAGCAGGCAAGGGGCTTTTTCCTACGAGCAGTACTTC.

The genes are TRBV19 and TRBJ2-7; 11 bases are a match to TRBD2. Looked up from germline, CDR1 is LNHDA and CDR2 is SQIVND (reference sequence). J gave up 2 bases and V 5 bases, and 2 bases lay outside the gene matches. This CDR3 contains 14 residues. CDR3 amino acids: CASSVTSGAYEQYF. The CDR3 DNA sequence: TGTGCCAGTAGTGTGACTAGCGGGGCCTACGAGCAGTACTTC.

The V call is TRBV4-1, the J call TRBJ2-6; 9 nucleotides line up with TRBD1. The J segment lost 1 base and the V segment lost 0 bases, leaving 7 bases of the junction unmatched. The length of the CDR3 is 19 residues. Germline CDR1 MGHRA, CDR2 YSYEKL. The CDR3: CASSQDFGTGWSGANVLTF. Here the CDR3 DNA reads TGCGCCAGCAGCCAAGATTTTGGGACAGGGTGGTCTGGGGCCAACGTCCTGACTTTC.

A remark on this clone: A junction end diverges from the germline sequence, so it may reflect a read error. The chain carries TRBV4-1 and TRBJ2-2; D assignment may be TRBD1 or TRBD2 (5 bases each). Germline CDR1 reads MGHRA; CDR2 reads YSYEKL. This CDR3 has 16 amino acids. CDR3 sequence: CASSPLGAPNTGELFF. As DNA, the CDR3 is TGTGCCAGCAGTCCCCTCGGGGCCCCGAACACCGGGGAGCTGTTTTTT.

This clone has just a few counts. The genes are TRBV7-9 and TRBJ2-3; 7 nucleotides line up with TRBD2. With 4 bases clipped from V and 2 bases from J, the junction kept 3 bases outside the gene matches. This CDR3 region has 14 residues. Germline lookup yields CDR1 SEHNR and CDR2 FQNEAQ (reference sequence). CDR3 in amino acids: CASSSSGNTDTQYF. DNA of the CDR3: TGTGCCAGCAGCTCAAGCGGGAACACAGATACGCAGTATTTT.

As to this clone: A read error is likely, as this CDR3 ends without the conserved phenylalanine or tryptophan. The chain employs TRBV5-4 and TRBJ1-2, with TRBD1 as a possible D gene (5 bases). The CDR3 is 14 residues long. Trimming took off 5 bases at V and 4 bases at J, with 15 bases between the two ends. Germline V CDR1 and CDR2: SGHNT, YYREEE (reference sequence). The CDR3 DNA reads TGTGCCAGCAGGGGGGGGAGCGCTGCCTATGGCTACACCCTC. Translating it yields CASRGGSAAYGYTL.

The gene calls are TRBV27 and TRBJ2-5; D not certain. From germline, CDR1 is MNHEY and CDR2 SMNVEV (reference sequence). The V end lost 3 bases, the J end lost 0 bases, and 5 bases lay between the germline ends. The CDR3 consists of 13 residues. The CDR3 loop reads CASSLTNQETQYF. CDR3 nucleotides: TGTGCCAGCAGTTTGACGAACCAAGAGACCCAGTACTTC.